The clone carrying this TCR beta chain was seen only a few times. The target antigen is unknown. The sample is drawn from a study of post-analysis software for immune sequencing data. This CDR3 spans 14 amino acids. From germline, CDR1 is LNHDA and CDR2 SQIVND (reference sequence). The V gene end was trimmed by 7 bases and the J gene end by 7 bases; junction bases not matched to a gene: 10. General observations from the study: Patients used about 5 TRBV segments, including TRBV5-6, TRBV5-1 and TRBV20-1, more often than controls.

Libraries were made from TCR beta cDNA, and they carried unique molecular identifiers. TCRdb redid the calling of the PCR reads with MiXCR, one entry per CDR3 protein. This table has some 260,000 distinct CDR3 sequences, 35% to 40% appearing once. The rearrangement uses TRBV19 and TRBJ1-5, with TRBD1 matching 7 bases. The sequenced material came from blood. The TCR originated in a girl aged 10 to 17 with multiple sclerosis. DNA of the CDR3: TGTGCCAGTACTAGGGACAGCAGCTGGCAGCCCCAGCATTTT. Protein sequence: CASTRDSSWQPQHF.